This T cell receptor beta chain appears in the sequencing data of a study of CD8 T cells in ankylosing spondylitis. TCRdb called the 5' RACE reads again in MiXCR, with one record for every CDR3 protein. The table includes about 800,000 distinct CDR3 sequences, approximately 10% detected once. Comments on this clonotype: Its antigen is unknown.

Germline V gene lookup returns CDR1 MNHNS and CDR2 SASEGT. Between the trimmed V and J ends, which lost 7 bases and 3 bases, there was a span of 13 bases. This CDR3 is built from 14 residues. Whole-study results and caveats: CD8+ disease-linked clones were present at relatively low frequencies in blood. Certain motif variants had earlier been reported in reactive arthritis synovial fluid and blood. Roughly 8 highly homologous variants formed a TCR beta motif that appeared characteristic of ankylosing spondylitis blood. Reported data indicate significant enrichment of disease-linked clones within matched ankylosing spondylitis synovial fluid.

The J gene is TRBJ1-5, the V gene TRBV6-1, with a weak D call TRBD1 (5 bases). The receptor was isolated from a male donor with ankylosing spondylitis. The sample was blood, either unsorted or a sorted T cell fraction (not recorded which). DNA of the CDR3: TGTGCCAGCATAGTCGACAGCTACAATCAGCCCCAGCATTTT. This codes for CASIVDSYNQPQHF.